A single sample is the source of the 20 T cell receptor beta chains below, sequenced in a study of blood T cell repertoires in COVID-19. The method was immunoSEQ multiplex PCR; TCRdb's version includes in-frame clones alone and lacks a portion of them. This sample has 110,000 or so clones, with about 88% found just once. Material for sequencing was peripheral blood. The origin of the receptors is a woman in her 70s who had recovered from COVID-19.

The genes are TRBV6-5 and TRBJ1-2; D may be TRBD1 (5 bases). The CDR3 totals 12 residues. Trimming removed 2 bases from V and 7 bases from J, with 8 bases in between. Germline CDR1 reads MNHEY; CDR2 reads SVGAGI. CDR3 region: CASSYRGLGYTF. The CDR3 DNA sequence: TGTGCCAGCAGTTACAGGGGACTTGGCTACACCTTC.

The rearrangement joins TRBV6-5 to TRBJ1-1, with D perhaps matching TRBD1 (5 bases). CDR1 MNHEY and CDR2 SVGAGI come from the germline V gene. This CDR3 has 11 residues. With 8 bases removed from V and 3 bases from J, the gap between germline ends came to 7 bases. CDR3 sequence reads: CASGGDTEAFF. CDR3 sequence (DNA): TGTGCCAGCGGGGGGGACACTGAAGCTTTCTTT.

The genes are TRBV7-9 and TRBJ1-6; D ambiguous. CDR1 and CDR2 from the germline V gene are SEHNR and FQNEAQ (reference sequence). V lost 5 bases and J 7 bases, leaving 12 bases between the germline ends. The CDR3 has 14 residues. The CDR3 is CASSPGWENSPLHF. CDR3 DNA: TGTGCCAGCAGCCCCGGCTGGGAGAATTCACCCCTCCACTTT.

This chain connects TRBV28 to TRBJ1-1, with 12 bases lining up with TRBD1. The CDR3 is 15 residues long. CDR1 is MDHEN, CDR2 SYDVKM, per germline. V dropped 2 bases and J dropped 11; count of bases not matched to a gene: 9. CDR3 loop: CASSLRGQGASRAFF. The CDR3 bases are TGTGCCAGCAGTTTAAGGGGACAGGGGGCGTCTAGGGCTTTCTTT. The full variable domain, with the rest looked up from reference TRBV28 and TRBJ1-1, is DVKVTQSSRYLVKRTGEKVFLECVQDMDHENMFWYRQDPGLGLRLIYFSYDVKMKEKGDIPEGYSVSREKKERFSLILESASTNQTSMYLCASSLRGQGASRAFFGQGTRLTVV.

The CDR3 nucleotides are TGTGCCAGCAGCCTGGACAGGCGCTACGAGCAGTACTTC. Residues: CASSLDRRYEQYF. J is TRBJ2-7 and V is TRBV5-6; 7 bases map to TRBD1. J lost 3 bases, V lost 4 bases, and 4 bases had no gene match. Germline lookup yields CDR1 SGHDT and CDR2 YYEEEE. The CDR3 extends over 13 amino acids.

The chain links TRBV9 to TRBJ2-3, with D perhaps matching TRBD2 (5 bases). Germline loops: CDR1 SGDLS, CDR2 YYNGEE. There are 15 residues in the CDR3. V gave up 0 bases and J gave up 6 bases, with 14 bases separating them. CDR3 nucleotides: TGTGCCAGCAGCGTAGGGCTTCTTCCGGGGGATACGCAGTATTTT. Its translation is CASSVGLLPGDTQYF.

The chain couples TRBV19 to TRBJ2-1; D unclear. Germline V gene lookup returns CDR1 LNHDA and CDR2 SQIVND (reference sequence). This CDR3 has 12 amino acids. With 9 bases removed from V and 10 bases from J, the gap between germline ends came to 16 bases. DNA of the CDR3: TGTGCCAGCACGCCTCCTACGCGAGAGCAGTTCTTC. This codes for CASTPPTREQFF.

This clone was counted only a few times. The chain recombines TRBV2 with TRBJ1-6, with D possibly being TRBD1 (6 bases). The CDR3 extends over 14 amino acids. The V and J ends lost 4 bases and 7 bases respectively, with 11 bases between them. Germline V lookup: CDR1 SNHLY, CDR2 FYNNEI. The CDR3 DNA is TGTGCCAGCAGTGTAGGGACAAGAAATTCACCCCTCCACTTT. Its protein is CASSVGTRNSPLHF.

The chain has TRBV7-9 and TRBJ1-3; D unresolved. This CDR3 has 15 amino acids. Trimming left V 2 bases short and J 1 base short, with 9 bases between. Germline V lookup: CDR1 SEHNR, CDR2 FQNEAQ (reference sequence). CDR3 nucleotide sequence: TGTGCCAGCAGCTTAACGGAGGGTTCTGGAAACACCATATATTTT. Its protein product is CASSLTEGSGNTIYF.

The chain's CDR3 is CASSLGQGAYEQYF. CDR3 nucleotide sequence: TGTGCCAGCAGCTTGGGACAGGGGGCCTACGAGCAGTACTTC. The chain carries TRBV7-9 and TRBJ2-7, with TRBD1 identical over 11 bases. The V gene end was trimmed by 3 bases and the J gene end by 2 bases; junction bases not matched to a gene: 0. CDR1 and CDR2 from the germline V gene are SEHNR and FQNEAQ (reference sequence). This CDR3 has 14 amino acids.

V is TRBV5-5 and J is TRBJ2-1; 11 bases line up with TRBD2. The germline CDR1 and CDR2 sequences are SGHKS and YYEKEE (reference sequence). The CDR3 runs to 15 residues. The V gene end was trimmed by 4 bases and the J gene end by 4 bases; junction bases not matched to a gene: 4. In DNA form, the CDR3 reads TGTGCCAGCAGCGCGGGACTAGCGGCGTACAATGAGCAGTTCTTC. It specifies CASSAGLAAYNEQFF.

The rearrangement uses TRBV27 and TRBJ2-5; 8 bases line up with TRBD1. CDR1 is MNHEY, CDR2 SMNVEV, per germline (reference sequence). V trimming: 5 bases; J trimming: 3 bases; junction bases outside the gene matches: 5. This CDR3 spans 14 amino acids. The CDR3 DNA is TGTGCCAGCAGTACACTGGACAGGGAAGAGACCCAGTACTTC. Translated: CASSTLDREETQYF.

The count of this clone is one. The rearrangement links TRBV19 to TRBJ1-4; TRBD1 is a possible D gene (6 bases). This CDR3 has 14 amino acids. The germline CDR1 and CDR2 sequences are LNHDA and SQIVND (reference sequence). V dropped 3 bases and J dropped 8 bases, with 13 bases sitting between them. In DNA form, the CDR3 reads TGTGCCAGTAGTATCAACAGGGACCAAGAAAAACTGTTTTTT. Its protein product is CASSINRDQEKLFF.

This chain uses TRBV11-2 with TRBJ1-1, with 10 bases aligning to TRBD1. J was trimmed by 4 bases and V by 5 bases; bases with no gene match: 10. The CDR3 is 16 residues long. From germline, CDR1 is SGHAT and CDR2 FQNNGV. The CDR3 sequence: CASSPSLGQGTTEAFF. Written as DNA, the CDR3 is TGTGCCAGCAGCCCGTCTTTGGGACAGGGGACCACTGAAGCTTTCTTT.

The CDR3, as DNA: TGTGCCAGCAGTCGCCAAAGGACAGGGGTAGTGAGCACTGAAGCTTTCTTT. Its protein product is CASSRQRTGVVSTEAFF. The rearrangement uses TRBV6-6 and TRBJ1-1; 9 nucleotides match TRBD1. J was trimmed by 4 bases and V by 5 bases; bases with no gene match: 14. The CDR3 length is 17 residues. In germline, CDR1 is MNHNY, CDR2 SVGAGI (reference sequence).

The chain uses TRBV10-3 and TRBJ2-7; the D is unclear. The CDR3 length is 12 residues. From germline, CDR1 is ENHRY and CDR2 SYGVKD. Trimming cost V 9 bases and J 2 bases, with 11 bases left between them. CDR3 nucleotide sequence: TGTGCCATTGAGTCACCAACCTACGAGCAGTACTTC. Protein: CAIESPTYEQYF.

The chain recombines TRBV12-3 or TRBV12-4 with TRBJ2-7; D is uncertain. Trimming took 8 bases from V and 0 from J, leaving 11 bases between them. This CDR3 comprises 13 residues. CDR3 in amino acids: CASQSASSYEQYF. The CDR3 nucleotides are TGTGCCAGCCAAAGCGCCAGCTCCTACGAGCAGTACTTC.

Turning to this clone: Relative to the germline gene, one junction end is altered; a read error may explain this. V usage is TRBV5-1 and J usage is TRBJ2-1, with 7 bases that match TRBD2. The CDR3 extends over 13 amino acids. Germline CDR1 and CDR2: SGHRS and YFSETQ. CDR3 amino acids: CASSLGGRVEQFF. Written as DNA, the CDR3 is TGCGCCAGCAGTTTGGGAGGGAGAGTTGAGCAGTTCTTC.

This rearrangement joins TRBV7-2 to TRBJ2-5; D possibly corresponds to TRBD2 (7 bases). Germline loops: CDR1 SGHTA, CDR2 FQGNSA. Deletions cut 2 bases from V and 5 bases from J, with 18 bases between. The CDR3 runs 16 residues. DNA of the CDR3: TGTGCCAGCAGCTTAATTTTGTCGGGGGGCTGGGAGACCCAGTACTTC. This translates into CASSLILSGGWETQYF.

This chain links TRBV5-5 with TRBJ2-7, with TRBD2 matching over 8 bases. Trimming cost V 4 bases and J 2 bases; bases outside gene matches: 8. CDR1 is SGHKS, CDR2 YYEKEE, per germline (reference sequence). The CDR3 is 15 amino acids. The CDR3 sequence: CASSRGRGAAYEQYF. The CDR3, as DNA: TGTGCCAGCAGCCGAGGGCGGGGGGCGGCCTACGAGCAGTACTTC.